This TCR beta chain came from a study of esophageal squamous cell carcinoma under preoperative chemotherapy. TCRdb reprocessed the PCR reads with MiXCR, giving one entry per CDR3 protein. This sample carries about 20,000 distinct CDR3 sequences, 35% to 55% of them seen once, and the ten largest clones take about 31%. V lost 2 bases and J lost 3; bases outside the gene matches: 3. This CDR3 spans 14 amino acids. Germline CDR1 is MNHEY and CDR2 is SVGAGI. Time point described: after preoperative PTX-NDP chemotherapy. The V call is TRBV6-5, the J call TRBJ2-5; TRBD1 agrees at 7 bases. The TCR originated in a human donor with esophageal squamous cell carcinoma. The donor label of this sample is uncertain. Sampling took place from a patient given preoperative chemotherapy. The DNA for the CDR3 is TGTGCCAGCAGTTACGCCACAGGGGAAGAGACCCAGTACTTC. Translation gives CASSYATGEETQYF.